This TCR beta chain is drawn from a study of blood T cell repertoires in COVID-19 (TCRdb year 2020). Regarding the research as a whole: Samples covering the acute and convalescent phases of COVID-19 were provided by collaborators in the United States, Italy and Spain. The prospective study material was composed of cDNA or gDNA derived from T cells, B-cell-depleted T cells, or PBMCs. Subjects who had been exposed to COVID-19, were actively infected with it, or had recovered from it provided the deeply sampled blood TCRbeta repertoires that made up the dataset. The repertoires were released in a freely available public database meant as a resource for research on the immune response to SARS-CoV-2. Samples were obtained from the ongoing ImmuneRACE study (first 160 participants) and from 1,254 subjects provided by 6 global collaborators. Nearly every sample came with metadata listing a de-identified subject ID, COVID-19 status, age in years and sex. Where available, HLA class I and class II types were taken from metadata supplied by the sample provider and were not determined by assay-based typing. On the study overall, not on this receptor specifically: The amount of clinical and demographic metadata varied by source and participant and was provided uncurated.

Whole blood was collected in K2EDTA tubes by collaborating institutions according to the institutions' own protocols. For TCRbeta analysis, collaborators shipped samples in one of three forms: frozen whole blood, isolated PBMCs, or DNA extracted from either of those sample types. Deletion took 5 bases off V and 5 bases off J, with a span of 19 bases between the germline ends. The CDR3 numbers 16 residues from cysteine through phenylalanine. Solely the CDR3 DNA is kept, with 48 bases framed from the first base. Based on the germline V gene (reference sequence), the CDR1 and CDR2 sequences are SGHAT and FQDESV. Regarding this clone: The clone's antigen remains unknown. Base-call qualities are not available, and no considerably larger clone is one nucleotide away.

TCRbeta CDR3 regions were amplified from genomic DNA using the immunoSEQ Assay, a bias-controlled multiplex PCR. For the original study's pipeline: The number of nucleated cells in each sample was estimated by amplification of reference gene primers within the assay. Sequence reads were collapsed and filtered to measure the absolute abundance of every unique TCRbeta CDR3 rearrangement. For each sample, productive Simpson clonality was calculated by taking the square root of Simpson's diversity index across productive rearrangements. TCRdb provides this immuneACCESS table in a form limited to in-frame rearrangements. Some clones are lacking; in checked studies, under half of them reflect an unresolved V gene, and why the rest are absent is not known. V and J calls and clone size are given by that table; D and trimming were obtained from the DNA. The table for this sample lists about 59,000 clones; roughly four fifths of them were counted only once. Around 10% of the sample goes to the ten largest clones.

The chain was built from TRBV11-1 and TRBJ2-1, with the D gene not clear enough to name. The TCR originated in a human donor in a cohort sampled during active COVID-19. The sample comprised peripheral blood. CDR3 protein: CASSPSLPRVHNEQFF. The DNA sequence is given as TGTGCCAGCAGCCCGAGCTTACCCCGCGTCCACAATGAGCAGTTCTTC. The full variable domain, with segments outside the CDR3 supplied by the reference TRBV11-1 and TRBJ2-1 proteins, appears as EAEVAQSPRYKITEKSQAVAFWCDPISGHATLYWYRQILGQGPELLVQFQDESVVDDSQLPKDRFSAERLKGVDSTLKIQPAELGDSAMYLCASSPSLPRVHNEQFFGPGTRLTVL.